These 20 T cell receptor beta chains came from one sample sequenced in a study of breast tumors, draining lymph nodes, adjacent tissues. Samples came from axillary lymph nodes draining the breast cancer. From the multiplex PCR reads, TCRdb called clonotypes with MiXCR, one entry per CDR3 protein. The sample holds under 110,000 distinct CDR3 sequences, roughly 29% seen once. The sample consisted of axillary lymph node tissue. These TCRs come from a female donor with breast cancer. Some clones in this sample may be carry-over from other donors' samples.

This clonotype was recorded many times. The DNA for the CDR3 is TGTGCCAGCAGCTTAATTAGCGGGGGGGCTGTCAATGAGCAGTTCTTC. This encodes CASSLISGGAVNEQFF. The rearrangement joins TRBV7-3 to TRBJ2-1; 11 bases align to TRBD2. Germline V gene sequence: CDR1 SGHTA, CDR2 FQGTGA. CDR3 size: 16 residues. Germline trimming cut 1 base from V and 6 bases from J; bases unmatched to any gene: 5.

This clonotype was recorded many times. This sequence joins TRBV18 and TRBJ1-6; D remains unclear. CDR1 is KGHSH and CDR2 is LQKENI in the germline V gene. This CDR3 has 16 amino acids. The V end was cut by 3 bases, the J end by 5 bases, with 14 bases between. This chain's CDR3 is CASSPSVQPDNSPLHF. As DNA, the CDR3 is TGTGCCAGCTCACCGAGTGTCCAGCCCGATAATTCACCCCTCCACTTT.

This clonotype was detected ten times or more. The V and J genes are TRBV7-8 and TRBJ2-1, with a tentative D call TRBD1 (5 bases). The CDR3 loop spans 15 amino acids. The germline V gene encodes CDR1 SGHVS and CDR2 FQNEAQ. The V and J ends lost 8 bases and 0 bases respectively, with 14 bases between them. The CDR3 DNA reads TGTGCCAGCGATATTCAGGGTAGCTCCTACAATGAGCAGTTCTTC. This sequence encodes CASDIQGSSYNEQFF. Using reference TRBV7-8 and TRBJ2-1 for the parts outside the CDR3, the full variable domain is GAGVSQSPRYKVAKRGQDVALRCDPISGHVSLFWYQQALGQGPEFLTYFQNEAQLDKSGLPSDRFFAERPEGSVSTLKIQRTQQEDSAVYLCASDIQGSSYNEQFFGPGTRLTVL.

The chain links TRBV6-2 or TRBV6-3 to TRBJ1-1; D unclear. V was clipped by 0 bases and J by 0 bases, with 11 bases between them. CDR3 length: 16 residues. Germline V gene sequence: CDR1 MNHEY, CDR2 SVGEGT. The CDR3 region has the DNA TGTGCCAGCAGTTACTCGAGTGCAGGTGTGAACACTGAAGCTTTCTTT. Its protein product is CASSYSSAGVNTEAFF.

In this sample, this clonotype turned up many times. The chain recombines TRBV25-1 with TRBJ2-1; the D gene is possibly TRBD2 (6 bases). CDR1 MGHDK and CDR2 SYGVNS come from the germline V gene. Trimming took 2 bases from V and 0 from J, leaving 11 bases between them. CDR3 size: 16 residues. The CDR3 is CASSERRGSSYNEQFF. The CDR3 bases are TGTGCCAGCAGTGAACGGCGGGGAAGCTCCTACAATGAGCAGTTCTTC.

Details on this clonotype: A read error may produce the germline difference seen at one junction end. The rearrangement joins TRBV7-2 to TRBJ1-4; 8 positions agree with TRBD1. The CDR3 is 11 amino acids. Per the germline V gene, CDR1 is SGHTA and CDR2 is FQGNSA. The CDR3 region is CASSLAGRGRF. The CDR3 region has the DNA TGTGCCAGCAGCTTAGCAGGCAGGGGGCGTTTT. Full variable domain (outside the CDR3, taken from reference TRBV7-2 and TRBJ1-4): GAGVSQSPSNKVTEKGKDVELRCDPISGHTALYWYRQSLGQGLEFLIYFQGNSAPDKSGLPSDRFSAERTGGSVSTLTIQRTQQEDSAVYLCASSLAGRGRFGSGTQLSVL.

This clonotype was seen at least ten times. The V call is TRBV4-1, the J call TRBJ2-1; perhaps TRBD2 as D (5 bases). V lost 4 bases to trimming and J lost 5 bases, with 9 bases between them. The CDR3 is made up of 13 amino acids. Germline-derived CDR1 and CDR2 are MGHRA and YSYEKL. The CDR3, as DNA: TGCGCCAGCAGCCGTGGACTCCACAATGAGCAGTTCTTC. Its translation is CASSRGLHNEQFF.

This clonotype was recorded many times. This chain links TRBV20-1 with TRBJ1-3; D is unclear. This CDR3 is built from 14 residues. With 0 bases removed from V and 0 bases from J, the gap between germline ends came to 6 bases. Germline assignment: CDR1 DFQATT and CDR2 SNEGSKA (reference sequence). CDR3 residues: CSAREPFSGNTIYF. The CDR3, as DNA: TGCAGTGCTAGAGAACCCTTCTCTGGAAACACCATATATTTT.

This clonotype came up many times. CDR3 bases: TGTGCCAGCAGCTTATCCGGGACAGGGGCCTCCCGCAATCAGCCCCAGCATTTT. This gives the protein CASSLSGTGASRNQPQHF. The V and J genes are TRBV5-5 and TRBJ1-5; TRBD1 matches at 10 bases. The CDR3 is 18 amino acids. Germline CDR1 reads SGHKS; CDR2 reads YYEKEE (reference sequence). V was pared by 2 bases and J by 2 bases, with 10 bases of the junction left unmatched.

The CDR3 nucleotides read TGTGCCAGCAGCCAGACACTAGCGGGATACAATGAGCAGTTCTTC. As protein: CASSQTLAGYNEQFF. V and J are TRBV3-1 and TRBJ2-1, with TRBD2 matching 10 bases. CDR3 size: 15 residues. Germline V gives CDR1 LGHDT, CDR2 YNNKEL (reference sequence). The V gene end was trimmed by 3 bases and the J gene end by 4 bases; junction bases not matched to a gene: 3.

This clonotype was seen repeatedly, ten times or more. Given a much more abundant clone one base away, this may be a read error. The J gene is TRBJ1-2, the V gene TRBV20-1, with TRBD1 identical over 7 bases. J was trimmed by 10 bases and V by 2 bases; bases with no gene match: 10. The CDR3 is 13 amino acids. Per the germline V gene, CDR1 is DFQATT and CDR2 is SNEGSKA (reference sequence). As DNA, the CDR3 is TGCAGTGCTAGATTAGACAGGGTGCATGCCTACACCTTC. This encodes CSARLDRVHAYTF.

For this clonotype: It may be a read error: a sequence one base away is much more abundant. The chain joins TRBV20-1 to TRBJ2-1; TRBD2 matches at 7 bases. CDR1 DFQATT and CDR2 SNEGSKA come from the germline V gene (reference sequence). The V and J ends lost 6 bases and 9 bases, in that order; junction bases with no gene match: 14. The CDR3 extends over 14 amino acids. The CDR3 DNA reads TGCAGTGCGCCTCCGGGACTACAGCTTTCTGAGCAGTTCTTC. Its protein product is CSAPPGLQLSEQFF.

The chain carries TRBV6-1 and TRBJ1-2; D gene unclear. Germline V gene sequence: CDR1 MNHNS, CDR2 SASEGT. This CDR3 comprises 12 residues. The V end lost 7 bases, the J end lost 1 base, and 7 bases lay between the germline ends. The CDR3 is CASMLVNYGYTF. As DNA, the CDR3 is TGTGCCAGCATGCTGGTTAACTATGGCTACACCTTC.

This clonotype was seen repeatedly, ten times or more. The chain employs TRBV7-2 and TRBJ2-7; 8 bases align to TRBD1. The germline gives CDR1 SGHTA, CDR2 FQGNSA. Trimming took 5 bases from V and 10 from J; bases not matched to a gene: 4. The CDR3 has 11 amino acids. CDR3 coding DNA: TGTGCCAGCAGCGAACAGGGGGTACAGTACTTC. This codes for CASSEQGVQYF.

In this sample, this clonotype turned up a few times. Here the CDR3 reads CASSRTVHTAGYEQYF. CDR3 DNA: TGCGCCAGCAGCCGTACAGTGCATACTGCCGGCTACGAGCAGTACTTC. The J gene is TRBJ2-7, the V gene TRBV5-1; D is unresolved. The CDR3 covers 16 residues. The germline gives CDR1 SGHRS, CDR2 YFSETQ. V shed 4 bases and J shed 3 bases, with 20 bases lying between them.

The sample holds many counts of this clonotype. The rearrangement uses TRBV5-1 and TRBJ2-5, with D perhaps TRBD1 or TRBD2 (5 bases each). The V gene's germline CDR1 is SGHRS and CDR2 YFSETQ. This CDR3 spans 16 amino acids. V lost 4 bases to trimming and J lost 5 bases, with 21 bases between them. For the CDR3, the DNA is TGCGCCAGCAGCCTAGGACGGGTGAGGGGAGCGGAGACCCAGTACTTC. This gives the protein CASSLGRVRGAETQYF.

There are many counts of this clonotype. The chain employs TRBV19 and TRBJ2-1, with 12 bases fitting TRBD2. Trimming cost V 7 bases and J 2 bases; bases outside gene matches: 9. This CDR3 contains 17 residues. Germline V lookup: CDR1 LNHDA, CDR2 SQIVND (reference sequence). Here the CDR3 DNA reads TGTGCCAGTAAGACCCTAGCGGGGGGGAGTGCCTACAATGAGCAGTTCTTC. Translation gives CASKTLAGGSAYNEQFF.

This clonotype was seen many times. This chain connects TRBV20-1 to TRBJ2-1; weak D call: TRBD2 (6 bases). The V and J ends lost 7 bases and 2 bases respectively, with 18 bases between them. CDR3 length equals 15 residues. CDR1 DFQATT and CDR2 SNEGSKA come from the germline V gene (reference sequence). The CDR3, as DNA: TGCAGTGTACCGGGGGAGGCCGGGGCCTACAATGAGCAGTTCTTC. Residues: CSVPGEAGAYNEQFF.

The chain recombines TRBV5-1 with TRBJ2-5, with D perhaps assigned TRBD1 or TRBD2 (7 bases each). V shed 5 bases and J shed 9 bases, with 20 bases lying between them. There are 14 residues in the CDR3. Germline CDR1 and CDR2: SGHRS and YFSETQ. The CDR3 sequence: CASRGYRGGEPQYF. The CDR3 nucleotides read TGCGCCAGCAGGGGGTACAGGGGAGGGGAGCCCCAGTACTTC.

This clonotype appeared a few times. V and J are TRBV6-6 and TRBJ1-1; TRBD1 is a possible D gene (6 bases). The V gene's germline CDR1 is MNHNY and CDR2 SVGAGI (reference sequence). This CDR3 is built from 15 residues. The V and J ends lost 3 bases and 0 bases respectively, with 11 bases between them. This CDR3 is CASSYPGTLNTEAFF. The CDR3 nucleotides are TGTGCCAGCAGTTATCCCGGGACACTGAACACTGAAGCTTTCTTT.